What follows describes a single T cell receptor beta chain. Antigen specificity is unknown. Measured with immunoSEQ multiplex PCR; TCRdb has only the in-frame clones, and not every one. The sample holds about 71,000 clones, roughly 91% seen once. The data were taken from a study of PD-L1 blockade in urothelial cancer. The wider study: Blood drawn 3 weeks (second dose) and 6 weeks after treatment start was analyzed.

The germline V and J ends were trimmed by 7 bases and 4 bases, with 10 bases remaining between them. CDR3 length: 12 residues. Germline CDR1 LNHDA, CDR2 SQIVND (reference sequence). Points from the study as a whole: Lower pretreatment blood TCR clonality, under the median, predicted better survival, researchers reported.

This TCR was recovered from a man in his 60s with urothelial cancer. This material consisted of PBMCs, taken around atezolizumab (anti-PD-L1) treatment. The V gene is TRBV19, the J gene TRBJ2-5; D possibly corresponds to TRBD1 (5 bases). This CDR3 is CASNRGTETQYF. The CDR3 region has the DNA TGTGCCAGTAATAGGGGAACAGAGACCCAGTACTTC.